This T cell receptor (beta chain) was found in a study of OX40 agonist ivuxolimab in advanced cancers. The CDR3 has 15 amino acids. Germline V lookup: CDR1 MRHNA, CDR2 SNTAGT. The V and J ends lost 8 bases and 6 bases, in that order; junction bases with no gene match: 11. Repertoires were generated with immunoSEQ multiplex PCR, while TCRdb's copy carries only in-frame clones and drops some. The sample includes about 43,000 clones, approximately 83% of them seen just once. The sample consisted of CD4+ or CD8+ T cells sorted from blood, taken in a trial of the OX40 agonist ivuxolimab. V and J are TRBV6-4 and TRBJ2-1, with 9 bases that match TRBD2. This clonotype was obtained from an adult with an advanced solid tumor such as melanoma, head and neck, liver or kidney cancer. CDR3 bases: TGTGCCAGCGCCTTAGCGGGGGCTACCAGCAATGAGCAGTTCTTC. Translation: CASALAGATSNEQFF.